This TCR beta chain was captured by sequencing in a study of chemoradiotherapy in HPV16-positive cancers. Study in general: A couple of HPV16-positive patients' cells yielded candidate HPV-specific clones and common motifs.

J was trimmed by 5 bases and V by 4 bases; bases with no gene match: 10. Germline lookup yields CDR1 MNHEY and CDR2 SVGAGI. The CDR3 sequence is 16 residues long. Repertoires were sampled repeatedly during chemoradiotherapy. Findings and limits, study-wide: HPV-responsive T-cell expansion during chemoradiotherapy was linked to improved recurrence-free survival in HPV16-positive patients.

Assay: immunoSEQ multiplex PCR; the TCRdb copy retains only in-frame clones and omits some. The table shows about 22,000 clones, with 73% occurring only once. This clone was counted between two and nine times. Its antigen is unidentified. The TCR sequence derives from a human donor with HPV-associated anogenital cancer. This chain uses TRBV6-5 with TRBJ2-3; 9 bases align to TRBD2. Sample collection occurred from a patient who underwent chemoradiotherapy. CDR3 residues: CASSSPLAGRGDTQYF. Written as DNA, the CDR3 is TGTGCCAGCAGTTCACCCCTAGCGGGACGTGGAGATACGCAGTATTTT.